This T cell receptor (beta chain) derives from a study of shared clonotypes between healthy human individuals. On the study more broadly: Ranging from 18 to 49 in age, donors were two women and three men.

In the original analysis: ImmunoSEQ output held junction-only sequences without quality scores, so filtering differed. Sequencing was performed with immunoSEQ multiplex PCR; in TCRdb, only in-frame clones are kept and a portion is missing. V and J calls and clone size are those listed in that table; D and trimming were worked out from the DNA. The profile shows approximately 1,500,000 clones, roughly 97% of them singletons. Recent vaccinations or acute infections were absent in the healthy HIV-negative adult donors. Note on this clone: At one end the junction does not follow the germline gene, possibly because of a read error.

The CDR3 loop spans 14 amino acids. CDR1 is SGHAT, CDR2 FQNNGV, per germline. The source material was naive CD4+ T cells sorted from blood. Specified subset: CD45RA+ positively selected. This receptor was identified in a man aged 25 to 40 in good health. This rearrangement joins TRBV11-2 to TRBJ1-1; D perhaps matches TRBD1 (6 bases). The DNA of the CDR3 is TGTGCCAGCAACTTAAAGGGGGGTGTCACTGAAGCTTTCTTT. The encoded protein is CASNLKGGVTEAFF.